Presented here are 21 T cell receptor beta chains from one specimen sequenced in a study of Ad26.COV2.S vaccination and SARS-CoV-2 variants. The method was immunoSEQ multiplex PCR; TCRdb's version includes in-frame clones alone and lacks a portion of them. Among about 350,000 clones listed, approximately 90% were seen once. Treatment: roughly 19 received Ad26.COV2.S at low or high dose, single or two shots; about 5 received placebo; per-sample allocation not given. Samples came from day 63 after the first vaccine or placebo injection. The sequencing here drew on peripheral blood, taken in a trial of Ad26.COV2.S vaccine versus placebo. These receptors all stem from a person aged 18-60 years who received the Ad26.COV2.S COVID-19 vaccine or a placebo.

The chain joins TRBV11-2 to TRBJ2-2; a weak D match, TRBD2 (6 bases). This CDR3 comprises 14 residues. Trimming shortened V by 5 bases and J by 7 bases, and 14 bases separated the two germline ends. Germline V CDR1 and CDR2: SGHAT, FQNNGV. The CDR3, as DNA: TGTGCCAGCAGCCTCGGGACTTATGGCGGGGAGCTGTTTTTT. Encoded protein: CASSLGTYGGELFF.

V is TRBV5-8 and J is TRBJ1-5, with D possibly TRBD1 on 6 matching bases. The CDR3 is 15 residues long. The V end lost 0 bases, the J end lost 7 bases, and 14 bases lay between the germline ends. Germline V gene data show CDR1 as SGHTS and CDR2 as YDEGEE. CDR3 amino acids: CASSLVGAPQQPQHF. The CDR3 region has the DNA TGTGCCAGCAGCTTGGTGGGGGCCCCTCAGCAGCCCCAGCATTTT.

The chain links TRBV7-9 to TRBJ1-1; 8 bases match TRBD1. The CDR3 sequence is 13 residues long. Per the germline V gene, CDR1 is SEHNR and CDR2 is FQNEAQ (reference sequence). V lost 5 bases and J lost 11; bases outside the gene matches: 10. The DNA of the CDR3 is TGTGCCAGCAGCCTTGGACAGGGCGAGAGGGCTTTCTTT. Amino acids: CASSLGQGERAFF.

The DNA for the CDR3 is TGTGCCAGCAGCCGCTCGCCGGGACAGGCACACCGGCAGTCTGGCTACACCTTC. Its protein product is CASSRSPGQAHRQSGYTF. The rearrangement uses TRBV3-1 (or the pseudogene TRBV3-2) and TRBJ1-2; 8 nucleotides line up with TRBD1. CDR3 length equals 18 residues. J lost 7 bases, V lost 4 bases, and 20 bases had no gene match. Germline-derived CDR1 and CDR2 are LGHDT and YNNKEL (reference sequence).

In this sample, this clone turned up a few times. The rearrangement joins TRBV10-3 to TRBJ2-2; 9 bases line up with TRBD1. Per the germline V gene, CDR1 is ENHRY and CDR2 is SYGVKD. This CDR3 has 15 amino acids. J gave up 9 bases and V 3 bases, and 8 bases lay outside the gene matches. The CDR3 sequence is CAISDGGQGRRELFF. CDR3 in DNA: TGTGCCATCAGTGATGGGGGACAGGGACGAAGGGAGCTGTTTTTT.

The V and J genes are TRBV6-1 and TRBJ1-6, with 8 bases matching TRBD1. V gave up 2 bases and J gave up 11 bases; unmatched junction bases: 8. The length of the CDR3 is 15 residues. CDR1 MNHNS and CDR2 SASEGT come from the germline V gene. CDR3 loop: CASSEKGQARTPLHF. The CDR3 coding sequence is TGTGCCAGCAGTGAAAAGGGACAGGCGAGGACACCCCTCCACTTT.

J is TRBJ1-1 and V is TRBV7-9, with D unclear. The CDR3 runs 17 residues. The germline V and J ends were trimmed by 1 base and 3 bases, with 18 bases remaining between them. From germline, CDR1 is SEHNR and CDR2 FQNEAQ (reference sequence). CDR3 region: CASSLDSSPLYHTEAFF. The DNA for the CDR3 is TGTGCCAGCAGCTTAGATAGTTCGCCCCTCTACCACACTGAAGCTTTCTTT.

The V call is TRBV30, the J call TRBJ2-5; no firm D call. The V end was cut by 2 bases, the J end by 0 bases, with 7 bases between. CDR3 size: 13 residues. Per germline, CDR1 GTSNPN and CDR2 SVGIG (reference sequence). The CDR3 protein is CAWSLTYQETQYF. The CDR3 DNA follows: TGTGCCTGGAGTTTAACGTACCAAGAGACCCAGTACTTC. The variable domain in full, completed from reference TRBV30 and TRBJ2-5, reads SQTIHQWPATLVQPVGSPLSLECTVEGTSNPNLYWYRQAAGRGLQLLFYSVGIGQISSEVPQNLSASRPQDRQFILSSKKLLLSDSGFYLCAWSLTYQETQYFGPGTRLLVL.

V gene TRBV9 combines with J gene TRBJ2-3; 10 bases match TRBD2. The CDR3 sequence is 16 residues long. Germline V gene data show CDR1 as SGDLS and CDR2 as YYNGEE. V trimming: 6 bases; J trimming: 2 bases; junction bases outside the gene matches: 9. This CDR3 is CASNGGTSGDTDTQYF. CDR3 nucleotides: TGTGCCAGCAATGGGGGAACTAGCGGGGACACAGATACGCAGTATTTT.

The gene calls are TRBV3-1 (or the pseudogene TRBV3-2) and TRBJ2-7; D is perhaps TRBD2 (6 bases). CDR3 length equals 14 residues. The V end lost 5 bases, the J end lost 1 base, and 12 bases lay between the germline ends. The germline V gene has CDR1 LGHDT and CDR2 YNNKEL (reference sequence). The CDR3 region has the DNA TGTGCCAGCAGCAGAGCGGGCCCATCCTACGAGCAGTACTTC. It translates to CASSRAGPSYEQYF.

This clone was observed once. The J gene is TRBJ2-2, the V gene TRBV10-1, with 7 bases matching TRBD1. Per germline, CDR1 WNHNN and CDR2 SYGVQD (reference sequence). V lost 6 bases to trimming and J lost 0 bases; unmatched junction nucleotides: 1. This CDR3 spans 14 amino acids. As DNA, the CDR3 is TGCGCCAGCAGAGGGACAGCGAACACCGGGGAGCTGTTTTTT. It translates to CASRGTANTGELFF.

The rearrangement uses TRBV28 and TRBJ1-6; tentative D call: TRBD1 (5 bases). Germline-derived CDR1 and CDR2 are MDHEN and SYDVKM. The CDR3 consists of 18 residues. Trimming shortened V by 3 bases and J by 5 bases, and 20 bases separated the two germline ends. This chain's CDR3 is CASSFRGYGGLNNSPLHF. The CDR3 nucleotides read TGTGCCAGCAGTTTCAGAGGGTATGGGGGATTAAATAATTCACCCCTCCACTTT. The whole variable domain, remainder taken from reference TRBV28 and TRBJ1-6, is DVKVTQSSRYLVKRTGEKVFLECVQDMDHENMFWYRQDPGLGLRLIYFSYDVKMKEKGDIPEGYSVSREKKERFSLILESASTNQTSMYLCASSFRGYGGLNNSPLHFGNGTRLTVT.

The V call is TRBV10-3, the J call TRBJ2-1, with unresolved D. V lost 2 bases and J 9 bases, leaving 11 bases between the germline ends. The CDR3 has 13 amino acids. Germline loops: CDR1 ENHRY, CDR2 SYGVKD. CDR3 loop: CAISEVTWGEQFF. Here the CDR3 DNA reads TGTGCCATCAGTGAGGTTACTTGGGGTGAGCAGTTCTTC.

J is TRBJ2-5 and V is TRBV3-1 (or the pseudogene TRBV3-2); D not resolved. The CDR3 is 12 amino acids. Trimming took 2 bases from V and 4 from J, leaving 5 bases between them. Germline loops: CDR1 LGHDT, CDR2 YNNKEL (reference sequence). The CDR3 loop is CASSQRLETQYF. The DNA of the CDR3 is TGTGCCAGCAGCCAACGGTTAGAGACCCAGTACTTC.

The CDR3 DNA reads as TGTGCCAGCTCCGGGGAGGGACGTGAAGCTTTCTTT. This translates into CASSGEGREAFF. The chain combines TRBV18 with TRBJ1-1; tentative D call: TRBD1 (5 bases). This CDR3 is 12 amino acids long. Germline V CDR1 and CDR2: KGHSH, LQKENI. Trimming stripped 6 bases from V and 7 bases from J, with 12 bases between. Full variable domain (missing parts from reference TRBV18 and TRBJ1-1): NAGVMQNPRHLVRRRGQEARLRCSPMKGHSHVYWYRQLPEEGLKFMVYLQKENIIDESGMPKERFSAEFPKEGPSILRIQQVVRGDSAAYFCASSGEGREAFFGQGTRLTVV.

V is TRBV6-5 and J is TRBJ2-7, with TRBD2 as a possible D gene (5 bases). Between the trimmed V and J ends, which lost 0 bases and 6 bases, there was a span of 9 bases. The CDR3 runs 13 residues. Germline V CDR1 and CDR2: MNHEY, SVGAGI. CDR3 coding DNA: TGTGCCAGCAGTTACTCGCGGGTTGGCGAGCAGTACTTC. It codes for CASSYSRVGEQYF.

The V and J genes are TRBV29-1 and TRBJ2-6; 8 bases are a match to TRBD1. Trimming removed 4 bases from V and 2 bases from J; junction bases left unmatched: 7. The germline V gene encodes CDR1 SQVTM and CDR2 ANQGSEA. The CDR3 has 16 residues. CDR3 DNA sequence: TGCAGCGTTGTAGGCAGGGGGCGTACTGGGGCCAACGTCCTGACTTTC. Translation gives CSVVGRGRTGANVLTF.

V and J are TRBV6-5 and TRBJ2-5; 9 bases agree with TRBD1. The CDR3 loop spans 15 amino acids. The germline gives CDR1 MNHEY, CDR2 SVGAGI. V trimming: 6 bases; J trimming: 1 base; junction bases outside the gene matches: 6. The CDR3 nucleotides read TGTGCCAGCAGGCAAACAGGGGGCCCCCAAGAGACCCAGTACTTC. Encoded protein: CASRQTGGPQETQYF.

The chain couples TRBV11-2 to TRBJ1-6; no clear D gene. The germline V gene has CDR1 SGHAT and CDR2 FQNNGV. There are 14 residues in the CDR3. V was shortened by 5 bases and J by 6 bases, with 11 bases between the two germline ends. The CDR3 loop is CASSLPHPNSPLHF. The CDR3 DNA is TGTGCCAGCAGCCTCCCTCACCCTAATTCACCCCTCCACTTT.

The V call is TRBV3-1 (or the pseudogene TRBV3-2), the J call TRBJ2-1; D uncertain. Trimming removed 0 bases at V and 8 bases at J, with 8 bases between. Germline CDR1 and CDR2: LGHDT and YNNKEL (reference sequence). The CDR3 covers 13 residues. CDR3 in DNA: TGTGCCAGCAGCCAAGATCTTCCCCATGAGCAGTTCTTC. It yields the protein CASSQDLPHEQFF.

The chain couples TRBV7-9 to TRBJ2-1; 7 bases agree with TRBD1. The CDR3 sequence is 18 residues long. Germline CDR1 is SEHNR and CDR2 is FQNEAQ (reference sequence). V dropped 4 bases and J dropped 7; count of bases not matched to a gene: 19. As DNA, the CDR3 is TGTGCCAGCAGCTCCGTCGTCCTAAACAGGGGCGTTGGTAATGAGCAGTTCTTC. This gives the protein CASSSVVLNRGVGNEQFF. Full variable domain (rest looked up from reference TRBV7-9 and TRBJ2-1): DTGVSQNPRHKITKRGQNVTFRCDPISEHNRLYWYRQTLGQGPEFLTYFQNEAQLEKSRLLSDRFSAERPKGSFSTLEIQRTEQGDSAMYLCASSSVVLNRGVGNEQFFGPGTRLTVL.